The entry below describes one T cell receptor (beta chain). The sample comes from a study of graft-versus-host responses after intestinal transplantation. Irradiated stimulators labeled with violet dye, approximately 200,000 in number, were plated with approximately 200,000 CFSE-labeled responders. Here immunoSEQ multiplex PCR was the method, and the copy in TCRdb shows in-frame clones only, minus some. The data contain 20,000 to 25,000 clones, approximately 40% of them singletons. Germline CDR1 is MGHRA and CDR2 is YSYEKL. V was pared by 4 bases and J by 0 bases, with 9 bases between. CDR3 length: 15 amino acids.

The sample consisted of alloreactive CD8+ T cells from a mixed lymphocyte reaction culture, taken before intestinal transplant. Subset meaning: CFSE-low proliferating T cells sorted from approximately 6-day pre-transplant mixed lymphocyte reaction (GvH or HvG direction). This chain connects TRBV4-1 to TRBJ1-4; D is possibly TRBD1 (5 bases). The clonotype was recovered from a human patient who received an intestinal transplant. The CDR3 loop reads CASSRGDATNEKLFF. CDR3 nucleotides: TGCGCCAGCAGCCGGGGGGATGCAACTAATGAAAAACTGTTTTTT.